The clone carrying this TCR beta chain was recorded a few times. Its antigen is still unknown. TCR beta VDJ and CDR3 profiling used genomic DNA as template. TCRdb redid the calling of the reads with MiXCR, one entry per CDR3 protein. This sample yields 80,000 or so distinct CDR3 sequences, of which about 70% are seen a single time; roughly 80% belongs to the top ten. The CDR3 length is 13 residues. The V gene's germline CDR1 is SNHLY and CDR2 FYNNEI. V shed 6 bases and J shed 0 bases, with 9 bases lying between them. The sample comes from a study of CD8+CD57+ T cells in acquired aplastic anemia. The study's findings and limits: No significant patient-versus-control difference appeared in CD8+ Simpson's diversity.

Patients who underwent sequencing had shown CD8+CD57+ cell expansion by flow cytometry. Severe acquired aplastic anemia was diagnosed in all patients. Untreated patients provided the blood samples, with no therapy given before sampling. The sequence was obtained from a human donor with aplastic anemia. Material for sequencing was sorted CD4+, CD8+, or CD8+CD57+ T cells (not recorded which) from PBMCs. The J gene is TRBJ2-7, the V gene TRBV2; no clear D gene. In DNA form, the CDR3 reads TGTGCCAGCAGCCCTCAGTCCTCCTACGAGCAGTACTTC. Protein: CASSPQSSYEQYF.